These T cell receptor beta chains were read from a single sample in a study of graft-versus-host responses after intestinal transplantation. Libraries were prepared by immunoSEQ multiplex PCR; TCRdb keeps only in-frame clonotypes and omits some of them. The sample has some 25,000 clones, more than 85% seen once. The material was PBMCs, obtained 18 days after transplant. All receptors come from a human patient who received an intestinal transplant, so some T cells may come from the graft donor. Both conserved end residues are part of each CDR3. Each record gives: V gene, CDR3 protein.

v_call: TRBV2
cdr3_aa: CASSEGAGGADTQYF

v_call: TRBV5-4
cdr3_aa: CASSLFGRSYEQYF

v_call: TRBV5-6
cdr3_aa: CASSVRQGPYTEAFF

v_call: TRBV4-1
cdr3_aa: CASSQVLGGTGNTGELFF

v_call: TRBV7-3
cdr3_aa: CASSATGSSYNEQFF

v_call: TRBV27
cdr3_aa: CASSQLSGNTIYF

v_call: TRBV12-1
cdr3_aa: CASSATPNTEAFF

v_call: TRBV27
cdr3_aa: CASSLEPNNQPQHF

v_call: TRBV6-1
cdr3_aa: CAGHRSPYGYTF

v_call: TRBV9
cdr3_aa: CASSAEPHQPQHF

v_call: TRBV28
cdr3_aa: CASSLMGQGFEQYF

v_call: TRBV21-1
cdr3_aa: CASSLEGGYTEAFF

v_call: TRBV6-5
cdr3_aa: CASTLGGSSGNTIYF

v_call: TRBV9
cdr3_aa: CASSVGNNQETQYF

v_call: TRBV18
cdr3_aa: CASSPSIGSGGVTEAFF

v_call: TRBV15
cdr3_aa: CATSGWRTEAFF

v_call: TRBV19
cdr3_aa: CASSMGLAGDLQETQYF

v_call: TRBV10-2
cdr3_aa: CASSPTDGELFF

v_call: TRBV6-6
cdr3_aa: CASGSNRDTPFNEQYF

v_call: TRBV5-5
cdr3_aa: CASSLPGERGEQFF

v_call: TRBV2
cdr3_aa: CASSEGGGLTWGYTF

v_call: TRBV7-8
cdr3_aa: CASIPVSTGTYEQYF

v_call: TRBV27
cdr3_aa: CASRASVAGPLHF

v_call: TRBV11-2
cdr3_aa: CASSPLTGNNYGYTF

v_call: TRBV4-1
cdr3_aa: CASSRTGTVEQYF

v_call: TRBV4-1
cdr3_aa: CASSQRGGALGYTF

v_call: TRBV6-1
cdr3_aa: CASIGQGAGQPQHF

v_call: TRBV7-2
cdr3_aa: CASRPSGGTEAFF

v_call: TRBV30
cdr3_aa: CAWSDSYEQYF

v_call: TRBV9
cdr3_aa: CASSTPLGTSDTQYF